Following are 29 T cell receptor beta chains from one sample sequenced in a study of blood T cells in healthy people across ages. The use of a sample-barcoded 5' primer and a J-beta primer mix characterized a second PCR of roughly 6 to 12 cycles. MiXCR, applied by TCRdb to the 5' RACE reads, yields one record per CDR3 protein. Of roughly 2 million distinct CDR3 sequences in the sample, about 50% were seen once. The specimen was blood. All receptors come from a woman in her forties in good health.

The V gene is TRBV5-6, the J gene TRBJ2-1; TRBD1 is a possible D gene (5 bases). The J call may be in error: the DNA end matches TRBJ2-7 better. The CDR3 contains 15 residues. Germline assignment: CDR1 SGHDT and CDR2 YYEEEE. The CDR3 region is CASSFGVDSYNEQYF. The CDR3 nucleotides are TGTGCCAGCAGCTTCGGTGTAGACAGCTACAATGAGCAGTACTTC.

V usage is TRBV9 and J usage is TRBJ2-5, with unresolved D. V was cut by 1 base and J by 2 bases, with 12 bases left in between. This CDR3 spans 15 amino acids. The germline V gene encodes CDR1 SGDLS and CDR2 YYNGEE. DNA for the CDR3: TGTGCCAGCAGCGTAAAGGCGGAACTTCAAGAGACCCAGTACTTC. It yields the protein CASSVKAELQETQYF.

The chain links TRBV14 to TRBJ2-7, with D perhaps matching TRBD1 or TRBD2 (5 bases each). The CDR3 has 15 residues. V shed 4 bases and J shed 2 bases, with 15 bases lying between them. Germline-derived CDR1 and CDR2 are SGHDN and FVKESK. CDR3 protein: CASSPLGALAYEQYF. As DNA, the CDR3 is TGTGCCAGCAGCCCTCTCGGGGCACTCGCCTACGAGCAGTACTTC.

The rearrangement joins TRBV7-2 to TRBJ2-3; TRBD2 agrees at 10 bases. Germline values: CDR1 SGHTA, CDR2 FQGNSA. With V trimmed by 8 bases and J by 5 bases, 7 bases remained unmatched. This CDR3 comprises 14 residues. Here the CDR3 DNA reads TGTGCCAGCGGGAAGCGGGGGGGCATAGATACGCAGTATTTT. It codes for CASGKRGGIDTQYF.

The V gene is TRBV7-2, the J gene TRBJ2-7; D is tentatively TRBD1 or TRBD2 (5 bases each). The length of the CDR3 is 15 residues. CDR1 and CDR2 from the germline V gene are SGHTA and FQGNSA. V dropped 5 bases and J dropped 0 bases, with 14 bases sitting between them. In DNA form, the CDR3 reads TGTGCCAGCAGCGTCGGGGCCACCCTCTCCTACGAGCAGTACTTC. As protein: CASSVGATLSYEQYF.

This chain joins TRBV7-9 and TRBJ1-2; no clear D. CDR1 is SEHNR, CDR2 FQNEAQ, per germline (reference sequence). V was cut by 6 bases and J by 6 bases, with 17 bases left in between. This CDR3 is built from 14 residues. The CDR3 sequence: CASRSFPRKHGYTF. CDR3 sequence (DNA): TGTGCCAGCAGATCCTTCCCCAGGAAACATGGCTACACCTTC.

This chain links TRBV9 with TRBJ2-5; 14 bases align to TRBD2. Unmatched junction bases numbered 9, after V lost 0 bases and J lost 2 bases. The CDR3 has 19 residues. Per germline, CDR1 SGDLS and CDR2 YYNGEE. This CDR3 reads CASSVAIGTSGGAQETQYF. DNA for the CDR3: TGTGCCAGCAGCGTAGCTATCGGGACTAGCGGGGGTGCACAAGAGACCCAGTACTTC.

The chain combines TRBV4-1 with TRBJ1-2; D gene uncertain. Germline V gene data show CDR1 as MGHRA and CDR2 as YSYEKL. With 0 bases removed from V and 3 bases from J, the gap between germline ends came to 11 bases. This CDR3 spans 15 amino acids. The CDR3 nucleotides read TGCGCCAGCAGCCAAGATGAACAGCCAGACTATGGCTACACCTTC. Encoded protein: CASSQDEQPDYGYTF.

As for this clonotype: The conserved final phenylalanine or tryptophan is absent from the CDR3, which likely points to a read error. This sequence joins TRBV29-1 and TRBJ2-4; D remains ambiguous. V was pared by 5 bases and J by 0 bases, with 11 bases between. The length of the CDR3 is 14 residues. Germline CDR1 SQVTM, CDR2 ANQGSEA. CDR3 nucleotides: TGCAGCGTTAATTTCGGTAGAGCCAAAAACATTCAGTACTTA. It encodes CSVNFGRAKNIQYL.

Of note for this clonotype: One end of the junction varies from germline; a read error may be responsible. This chain uses TRBV20-1 with TRBJ1-2; weak D call: TRBD1 (6 bases). The germline CDR1 and CDR2 sequences are DFQATT and SNEGSKA (reference sequence). The CDR3 length is 13 residues. CDR3 sequence (DNA): TGTAGTGCTAGAGATTACAGGGTTAGCGGCTACACCTTC. Protein: CSARDYRVSGYTF.

This clonotype was counted a few times. V gene TRBV20-1 combines with J gene TRBJ2-5; 10 nucleotides agree with TRBD1. With V trimmed by 2 bases and J by 5 bases, 8 bases remained unmatched. The CDR3 covers 15 residues. Germline assignment: CDR1 DFQATT and CDR2 SNEGSKA (reference sequence). The CDR3 nucleotides are TGCAGTGCTAGATCTGCGGGGACAGGGGCCGAGACCCAGTACTTC. It specifies CSARSAGTGAETQYF.

The V gene is TRBV20-1, the J gene TRBJ1-5; D possibly corresponds to TRBD1 (5 bases). The CDR3 runs to 14 residues. Per the germline V gene, CDR1 is DFQATT and CDR2 is SNEGSKA (reference sequence). V gave up 5 bases and J gave up 2 bases, with 13 bases separating them. The CDR3 here is CSAFRVRGNQPQHF. DNA of the CDR3: TGCAGTGCTTTCAGGGTGAGGGGCAATCAGCCCCAGCATTTT.

CDR3 amino acids: CASSREGVANSNQPQHF. The CDR3, as DNA: TGTGCCAGCAGTCGCGAGGGGGTCGCGAATAGCAATCAGCCCCAGCATTTT. This chain joins TRBV2 and TRBJ1-5, with a possible D match to TRBD1 (6 bases). Trimming took off 5 bases at V and 0 bases at J, with 17 bases between the two ends. This CDR3 has 17 amino acids. In germline, CDR1 is SNHLY, CDR2 FYNNEI. Supplemented by reference TRBV2 and TRBJ1-5, the full variable domain reads EPEVTQTPSHQVTQMGQEVILRCVPISNHLYFYWYRQILGQKVEFLVSFYNNEISEKSEIFDDQFSVERPDGSNFTLKIRSTKLEDSAMYFCASSREGVANSNQPQHFGDGTRLSIL.

This clonotype was detected a few times. The gene calls are TRBV7-9 and TRBJ2-3; D not certain. V lost 7 bases, J lost 1 base, and 15 bases lay in between. Germline loops: CDR1 SEHNR, CDR2 FQNEAQ (reference sequence). The CDR3 is made up of 15 amino acids. CDR3 sequence reads: CASTREATGTDTQYF. The DNA of the CDR3 is TGTGCCAGCACCCGAGAGGCGACGGGCACAGATACGCAGTATTTT.

This chain uses TRBV7-2 with TRBJ2-7, with TRBD1 as a possible D gene (5 bases). Trimming shortened V by 2 bases and J by 2 bases, and 13 bases separated the two germline ends. The CDR3 runs 15 residues. Germline V gene sequence: CDR1 SGHTA, CDR2 FQGNSA. This CDR3 is CASSLRWAGTYEQYF. DNA of the CDR3: TGTGCCAGCAGCTTACGGTGGGCAGGGACCTACGAGCAGTACTTC.

The V and J genes are TRBV20-1 and TRBJ2-7; 7 bases are shared with TRBD1. Germline lookup yields CDR1 DFQATT and CDR2 SNEGSKA (reference sequence). After removal of 4 bases from V and 4 bases from J, the junction contained 7 bases not matched to a gene. The CDR3 has 13 residues. This CDR3 is CSATPNRGYEQYF. CDR3 nucleotides: TGCAGTGCTACACCTAACAGGGGATACGAGCAGTACTTC.

Ten or more counts support this clonotype. A read error is possible here, since a much larger clone lies one base away. The chain is built from TRBV7-9 and TRBJ2-7, with TRBD1 identical over 10 bases. Trimming took 5 bases from V and 3 from J; bases not matched to a gene: 4. This CDR3 has 14 residues. Germline loops: CDR1 SEHNR, CDR2 FQNEAQ (reference sequence). This CDR3 is CASSVGQGDYEQYF. CDR3 bases: TGTGCCAGCAGCGTAGGACAGGGGGACTACGAGCAGTACTTC.

The chain has TRBV5-1 and TRBJ1-6; D is unresolved. The V gene lost 4 bases and the J gene lost 8 bases, with 16 bases spanning the gap. Germline V gene lookup returns CDR1 SGHRS and CDR2 YFSETQ. CDR3 length equals 15 residues. CDR3 loop: CASSQNLPRDSPLHF. The CDR3, as DNA: TGCGCCAGCAGCCAAAACCTTCCCCGGGATTCACCCCTCCACTTT.

The chain links TRBV4-2 to TRBJ1-5; 10 nucleotides line up with TRBD1. Germline values: CDR1 LGHNA, CDR2 YNFKEQ. Germline trimming cut 1 base from V and 2 bases from J; bases unmatched to any gene: 14. The CDR3 length is 20 residues. CDR3 sequence (DNA): TGTGCCAGCAGCCAAGCCTCCGGACAGGGGGGGGCGTTCGGCAATCAGCCCCAGCATTTT. This sequence encodes CASSQASGQGGAFGNQPQHF.

The chain couples TRBV20-1 to TRBJ2-7; no reliable D call. The CDR3 runs 15 residues. The germline CDR1 and CDR2 sequences are DFQATT and SNEGSKA (reference sequence). The ends were cut back, 7 bases at V and 2 bases at J, with 21 bases in the middle. DNA of the CDR3: TGCAGTGGTTATAGTGTTGCATTCCCTCCCTACGAGCAGTACTTC. Protein sequence: CSGYSVAFPPYEQYF.

The chain carries TRBV12-3 or TRBV12-4 and TRBJ1-1; possibly TRBD1 for D (6 bases). V was clipped by 7 bases and J by 7 bases, with 13 bases between them. There are 12 residues in the CDR3. CDR3 in DNA: TGTGCCAGCACCAAAGGGGGGGGTGAAGCTTTCTTT. This translates into CASTKGGGEAFF.

This clonotype was observed a handful of times. The rearrangement uses TRBV20-1 and TRBJ2-5; tentative D call: TRBD2 (7 bases). The ends were cut back, 4 bases at V and 2 bases at J, with 17 bases in the middle. Looked up from germline, CDR1 is DFQATT and CDR2 is SNEGSKA (reference sequence). There are 15 residues in the CDR3. CDR3 sequence (DNA): TGCAGTGCTAAGGTACCGGGGGGCGGACAAGAGACCCAGTACTTC. Its translation: CSAKVPGGGQETQYF.

V and J are TRBV7-9 and TRBJ2-4; TRBD2 aligns across 8 bases. Germline V gene data show CDR1 as SEHNR and CDR2 as FQNEAQ (reference sequence). The CDR3 totals 17 residues. The V and J ends lost 0 bases and 0 bases, in that order; junction bases with no gene match: 4. The CDR3 loop reads CASSLAHGGVAKNIQYF. Written as DNA, the CDR3 is TGTGCCAGCAGCTTAGCCCACGGGGGGGTAGCCAAAAACATTCAGTACTTC.

The chain has TRBV28 and TRBJ2-5; 11 bases align to TRBD1. The assigned J gene may be wrong: the sequence end matches TRBJ2-7 better. The CDR3 runs 15 residues. Germline V gene lookup returns CDR1 MDHEN and CDR2 SYDVKM. The CDR3 bases are TGTGCCAGCAGTAGTCCCGGGACAGGGGGAGGCGAGCAGTACTTC. It encodes CASSSPGTGGGEQYF.

This clonotype appeared a few times. This rearrangement joins TRBV6-5 to TRBJ1-2; 7 bases agree with TRBD1. V was clipped by 4 bases and J by 5 bases; unmatched bases: 7. The CDR3 totals 14 residues. The germline gives CDR1 MNHEY, CDR2 SVGAGI. DNA for the CDR3: TGTGCCAGCAGTTTTGACAGGGTGGGGTATGGCTACACCTTC. Translating it yields CASSFDRVGYGYTF.

CDR3 residues: CASPNFPALAGVEETQYF. DNA of the CDR3: TGTGCCAGTCCCAATTTTCCCGCTCTAGCGGGAGTAGAAGAGACCCAGTACTTC. V usage is TRBV2 and J usage is TRBJ2-7, with TRBD2 matching over 10 bases. The tail of the sequence fits TRBJ2-5 better, so the J call may be wrong. Germline V gives CDR1 SNHLY, CDR2 FYNNEI. The CDR3 runs 18 residues.

The chain joins TRBV7-2 to TRBJ2-1; 8 bases match TRBD1. Germline loops: CDR1 SGHTA, CDR2 FQGNSA. Trimming at V came to 5 bases and at J to 11 bases, leaving 5 bases not matched to a gene. The CDR3 spans 12 residues. Here the CDR3 DNA reads TGTGCCAGCAGCCAACAGGGGGTGCAGCAGTTCTTC. Residues: CASSQQGVQQFF.

This clonotype was seen only once. The junction departs from germline at one end; a sequencing error may be responsible. The gene calls are TRBV15 and TRBJ1-4; D ambiguous. The CDR3 loop spans 15 amino acids. CDR1 and CDR2 (germline): LNHNV, YYDKDF (reference sequence). The CDR3 spells CAISLDRLTREKLFF. CDR3 DNA: TGTGCCATCAGCTTGGACCGTTTGACCCGCGAAAAACTGTTTTTT.

This clonotype came up once. The chain combines TRBV20-1 with TRBJ1-1; D ambiguous. This CDR3 contains 13 residues. Germline CDR1 reads DFQATT; CDR2 reads SNEGSKA (reference sequence). V lost 2 bases, J lost 1 base, and 8 bases lay in between. The CDR3 sequence is CSARRSANTEAFF. CDR3 sequence (DNA): TGCAGTGCTAGAAGATCCGCGAACACTGAAGCTTTCTTT.